The 21 T cell receptor beta chains below were found in one sample sequenced in a study of metastatic and nonmetastatic thyroid tumors. TCRdb re-clonotyped the PCR reads through MiXCR. This repertoire shows about 70,000 clones, roughly 18% found once; its top ten account for roughly 13%. Nobody among the patients had been given any treatment before thyroid surgery. The sample taken for sequencing was blood. The origin of the receptors is a female donor with papillary thyroid cancer or a benign thyroid nodule (not recorded which). Some clones in this sample may be carry-over from other donors' samples.

This clone was recorded at least ten times. The chain is built from TRBV12-3 or TRBV12-4 and TRBJ1-2; D remains unclear. With 6 bases removed from V and 4 bases from J, the gap between germline ends came to 9 bases. There are 12 residues in the CDR3. The CDR3 spells CASRYQIYGYTF. The CDR3 DNA reads TGTGCCAGCAGATACCAGATCTATGGCTACACCTTC.

This clone was seen ten or more times. The chain uses TRBV20-1 and TRBJ2-7; 9 bases agree with TRBD2. CDR1 DFQATT and CDR2 SNEGSKA come from the germline V gene (reference sequence). This CDR3 is 15 amino acids long. The V gene end was trimmed by 3 bases and the J gene end by 2 bases; junction bases not matched to a gene: 8. CDR3 sequence reads: CSARGGTSRPYEQYF. The CDR3 DNA reads as TGCAGTGCTAGGGGAGGGACTAGCAGACCCTACGAGCAGTACTTC.

This clone occurred many times. The chain links TRBV9 to TRBJ2-1; D may match TRBD1 or TRBD2 (5 bases each). Germline assignment: CDR1 SGDLS and CDR2 YYNGEE. The CDR3 loop spans 15 amino acids. The V and J ends lost 0 bases and 8 bases respectively, with 15 bases between them. The CDR3 sequence is CASSVGGRGVDEQFF. CDR3 nucleotide sequence: TGTGCCAGCAGCGTAGGGGGACGGGGTGTTGATGAGCAGTTCTTC. Full variable domain (missing parts from reference TRBV9 and TRBJ2-1): DSGVTQTPKHLITATGQRVTLRCSPRSGDLSVYWYQQSLDQGLQFLIQYYNGEERAKGNILERFSAQQFPDLHSELNLSSLELGDSALYFCASSVGGRGVDEQFFGPGTRLTVL.

The chain combines TRBV5-6 with TRBJ1-1, with a weak D call TRBD1 (5 bases). Germline V gene data show CDR1 as SGHDT and CDR2 as YYEEEE. V dropped 4 bases and J dropped 5 bases, with 9 bases sitting between them. This CDR3 spans 12 amino acids. The CDR3 sequence: CASSAGGTEAFF. The CDR3 DNA sequence: TGTGCCAGCAGCGCGGGGGGGACTGAAGCTTTCTTT.

This clone came up many times. V and J are TRBV20-1 and TRBJ1-1; 9 bases fit TRBD1. The CDR3 length is 14 residues. The germline V gene has CDR1 DFQATT and CDR2 SNEGSKA (reference sequence). Losses at the gene ends were 6 bases for V and 2 bases for J; bases not matched to a gene: 7. The CDR3 sequence: CSAVDRGLNTEAFF. The CDR3 DNA sequence: TGCAGTGCCGTGGACAGGGGTTTAAACACTGAAGCTTTCTTT.

This clone was detected ten times or more. J is TRBJ2-2 and V is TRBV6-1, with TRBD2 matching 8 bases. The CDR3 covers 14 residues. Germline CDR1 reads MNHNS; CDR2 reads SASEGT. Trimming took 6 bases from V and 7 from J; bases not matched to a gene: 7. Written as DNA, the CDR3 is TGTGCCAGCAGCTCGGGGGGGTGGGTCGGGGAGCTGTTTTTT. This gives the protein CASSSGGWVGELFF.

The chain combines TRBV12-3 or TRBV12-4 with TRBJ2-1; 10 bases align to TRBD2. The CDR3 sequence is 14 residues long. With 6 bases clipped from V and 9 bases from J, the junction kept 8 bases outside the gene matches. The CDR3 sequence is CASSPSGSNSEQFF. As DNA, the CDR3 is TGTGCCAGCAGCCCTAGCGGGAGTAATAGTGAGCAGTTCTTC.

This clone was seen at least ten times. The CDR3 DNA reads as TGTGCCAGTTCGTCCCGGGACAGAGCTACTAACTATGGCTACACCTTC. Translated: CASSSRDRATNYGYTF. The chain recombines TRBV5-4 with TRBJ1-2; 7 bases are shared with TRBD1. This CDR3 has 16 residues. CDR1 SGHNT and CDR2 YYREEE come from the germline V gene (reference sequence). The V and J ends lost 8 bases and 0 bases, in that order; junction bases with no gene match: 13.

This chain uses TRBV7-9 with TRBJ2-1; D might be TRBD1 (5 bases). Between the trimmed V and J ends, which lost 0 bases and 7 bases, there was a span of 7 bases. CDR1 and CDR2 (germline): SEHNR, FQNEAQ (reference sequence). CDR3 length equals 13 residues. CDR3 nucleotide sequence: TGTGCCAGCAGCTTAGCCAGGGATAATGAGCAGTTCTTC. It translates to CASSLARDNEQFF.

This clone was counted ten times or more. The chain has TRBV5-1 and TRBJ1-2; D ambiguous. The V gene's germline CDR1 is SGHRS and CDR2 YFSETQ. V was cut by 0 bases and J by 8 bases, with 17 bases left in between. The CDR3 spans 15 residues. The CDR3: CASSLGPPGDGGYTF. The CDR3 nucleotides are TGCGCCAGCAGCTTGGGGCCTCCGGGAGATGGGGGCTACACCTTC.

V usage is TRBV30 and J usage is TRBJ2-7, with D unclear. Per germline, CDR1 GTSNPN and CDR2 SVGIG (reference sequence). The ends were cut back, 0 bases at V and 7 bases at J, with 13 bases in the middle. The CDR3 has 13 amino acids. The DNA for the CDR3 is TGTGCCTGGAGTGTCGGAGTTGTTAGGGAGCAGTACTTC. It translates to CAWSVGVVREQYF.

Only one count was recorded for this clone. The chain is built from TRBV7-6 and TRBJ1-1; no firm D call. V was pared by 2 bases and J by 2 bases, with 15 bases between. The germline V gene has CDR1 SGHVS and CDR2 FNYEAQ. The CDR3 runs 16 residues. The CDR3 protein is CASSLFRAGSNTEAFF. In DNA, the CDR3 is TGTGCCAGCAGCTTATTTCGGGCGGGCTCCAACACTGAAGCTTTCTTT.

This clone was detected many times. This rearrangement joins TRBV7-9 to TRBJ2-1; TRBD2 matches at 10 bases. The CDR3 consists of 14 residues. V gave up 4 bases and J gave up 5 bases; unmatched junction bases: 2. The germline V gene has CDR1 SEHNR and CDR2 FQNEAQ (reference sequence). CDR3 DNA: TGTGCCAGCAGCTGGACTAGCGGACACAATGAGCAGTTCTTC. Protein product: CASSWTSGHNEQFF.

This clone was recorded a few times. The chain is built from TRBV6-1 and TRBJ2-1; TRBD2 matches 7 bases. The germline CDR1 and CDR2 sequences are MNHNS and SASEGT. V trimming: 2 bases; J trimming: 11 bases; junction bases outside the gene matches: 3. There are 12 residues in the CDR3. The CDR3 bases are TGTGCCAGCAGTGAACCACTAGCGAAGCAGTTCTTC. Translating gives CASSEPLAKQFF.

The chain uses TRBV6-2 or TRBV6-3 and TRBJ1-5; D gene uncertain. Germline V lookup: CDR1 MNHEY, CDR2 SVGEGT. The CDR3 length is 14 residues. V lost 7 bases and J lost 0, with 10 bases in between. CDR3 loop: CASISPYSNQPQHF. The CDR3 region has the DNA TGTGCCAGCATCTCGCCGTATAGCAATCAGCCCCAGCATTTT.

This clone has at least ten counts. The V gene is TRBV29-1, the J gene TRBJ1-4; no definite D call. There are 11 residues in the CDR3. Trimming took off 7 bases at V and 6 bases at J, with 9 bases between the two ends. Germline CDR1 SQVTM, CDR2 ANQGSEA. CDR3 coding DNA: TGCAGCGCTGGAAACTATGAAAAACTGTTTTTT. This translates into CSAGNYEKLFF. Together with reference TRBV29-1 and TRBJ1-4, the CDR3 gives the full variable domain: SAVISQKPSRDICQRGTSLTIQCQVDSQVTMMFWYRQQPGQSLTLIATANQGSEATYESGFVIDKFPISRPNLTFSTLTVSNMSPEDSSIYLCSAGNYEKLFFGSGTQLSVL.

In the case of this clone: Since a much larger clone is just one base distant, this may be a read error. The chain is built from TRBV4-2 and TRBJ2-1; D perhaps matches TRBD1 (5 bases). CDR3 length equals 16 residues. Germline values: CDR1 LGHNA, CDR2 YNFKEQ. V was shortened by 4 bases and J by 4 bases, with 17 bases between the two germline ends. CDR3 amino acids: CASSPLLDKSYNEQFF. The CDR3 nucleotides are TGTGCCAGCAGCCCACTTCTGGACAAGTCATACAATGAGCAGTTCTTC.

The CDR3 is CASSLLGPSGEKLFF. The CDR3 region has the DNA TGTGCCAGTAGTTTACTCGGGCCTTCAGGTGAAAAACTGTTTTTT. The chain is built from TRBV19 and TRBJ1-4; D gene uncertain. The CDR3 loop spans 15 amino acids. Trimming pared 5 bases from V and 7 bases from J, leaving 17 bases between. The germline CDR1 and CDR2 sequences are LNHDA and SQIVND (reference sequence). The full variable domain, with the rest looked up from reference TRBV19 and TRBJ1-4, is DGGITQSPKYLFRKEGQNVTLSCEQNLNHDAMYWYRQDPGQGLRLIYYSQIVNDFQKGDIAEGYSVSREKKESFPLTVTSAQKNPTAFYLCASSLLGPSGEKLFFGSGTQLSVL.

This clone has a count of ten or more. The rearrangement uses TRBV3-1 and TRBJ1-1; D gene unclear. This CDR3 is built from 11 residues. V was shortened by 4 bases and J by 8 bases, with 8 bases between the two germline ends. The V gene's germline CDR1 is LGHDT and CDR2 YNNKEL (reference sequence). CDR3 in amino acids: CASSPGSEAFF. Here the CDR3 DNA reads TGTGCCAGCAGCCCTGGGTCGGAAGCTTTCTTT.

Many counts were recorded for this clone. This chain uses TRBV3-1 with TRBJ1-5, with 8 bases aligning to TRBD1. Trimming took 4 bases from V and 1 from J; bases not matched to a gene: 3. CDR1 LGHDT and CDR2 YNNKEL come from the germline V gene (reference sequence). The CDR3 covers 15 residues. In DNA form, the CDR3 reads TGTGCCAGCAGCCTCGGACAGGGCAGCAATCAGCCCCAGCATTTT. It specifies CASSLGQGSNQPQHF.

Here the CDR3 DNA reads TGCGCCAGCAGCCAAGAAGGGACCACCTACGAGCAGTACTTC. The encoded protein is CASSQEGTTYEQYF. This chain connects TRBV4-1 to TRBJ2-7, with D perhaps TRBD1 or TRBD2 (5 bases each). This CDR3 region has 14 residues. CDR1 is MGHRA, CDR2 YSYEKL, per germline. The germline V and J ends were trimmed by 0 bases and 2 bases, with 8 bases remaining between them.